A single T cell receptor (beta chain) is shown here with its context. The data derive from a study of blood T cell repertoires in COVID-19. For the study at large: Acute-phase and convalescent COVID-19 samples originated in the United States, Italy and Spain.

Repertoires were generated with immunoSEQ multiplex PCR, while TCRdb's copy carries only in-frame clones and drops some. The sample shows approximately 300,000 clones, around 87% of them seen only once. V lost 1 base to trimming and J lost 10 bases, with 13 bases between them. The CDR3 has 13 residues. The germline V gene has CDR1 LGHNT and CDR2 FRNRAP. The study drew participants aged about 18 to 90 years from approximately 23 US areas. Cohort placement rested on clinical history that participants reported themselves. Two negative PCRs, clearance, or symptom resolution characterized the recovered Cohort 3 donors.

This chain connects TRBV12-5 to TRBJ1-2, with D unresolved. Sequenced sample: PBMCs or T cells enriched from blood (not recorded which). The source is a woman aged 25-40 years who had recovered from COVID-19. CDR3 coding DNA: TGTGCTAGTGGTTTGGGTGAAGCTCGAACCTACACCTTC. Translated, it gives CASGLGEARTYTF. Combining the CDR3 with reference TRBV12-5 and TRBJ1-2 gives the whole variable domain DARVTQTPRHKVTEMGQEVTMRCQPILGHNTVFWYRQTMMQGLELLAYFRNRAPLDDSGMPKDRFSAEMPDATLATLKIQPSEPRDSAVYFCASGLGEARTYTFGSGTRLTVV.